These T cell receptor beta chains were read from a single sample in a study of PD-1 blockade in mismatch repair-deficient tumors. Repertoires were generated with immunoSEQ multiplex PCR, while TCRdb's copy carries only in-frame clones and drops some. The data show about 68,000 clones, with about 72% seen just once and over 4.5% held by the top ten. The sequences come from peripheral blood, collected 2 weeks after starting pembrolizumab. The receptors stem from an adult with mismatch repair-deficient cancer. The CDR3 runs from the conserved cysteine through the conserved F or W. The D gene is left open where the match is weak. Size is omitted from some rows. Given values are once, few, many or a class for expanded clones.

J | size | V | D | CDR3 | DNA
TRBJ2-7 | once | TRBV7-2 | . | CASSSSFYEQYF | TGTGCCAGCAGCTCATCCTTCTACGAGCAGTACTTC
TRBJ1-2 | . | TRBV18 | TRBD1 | CASSPMPRQGWNGYTF | TGTGCCAGCTCACCAATGCCCAGACAGGGTTGGAATGGCTACACCTTC
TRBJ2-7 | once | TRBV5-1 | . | CASSGRSYEQYF | TGCGCCAGCAGCGGACGGAGCTACGAGCAGTACTTC
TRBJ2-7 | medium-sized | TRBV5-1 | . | CASSLDPTSSYEQYF | TGCGCCAGCAGCTTGGACCCCACTTCATCCTACGAGCAGTACTTC
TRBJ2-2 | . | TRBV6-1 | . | CASSDRWGSGELFF | TGTGCCAGCAGTGATAGGTGGGGTAGCGGGGAGCTGTTTTTT
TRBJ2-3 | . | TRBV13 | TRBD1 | CASSLPTGGFFTDTQYF | TGTGCCAGCAGCTTACCCACAGGGGGCTTTTTCACAGATACGCAGTATTTT
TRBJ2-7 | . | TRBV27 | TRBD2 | CASSRGTSGGSSGEQYF | TGTGCCAGCAGTCGCGGGACTAGCGGGGGGAGTTCGGGGGAGCAGTACTTC
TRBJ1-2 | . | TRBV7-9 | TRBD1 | CASSLTWDRGRLVYGYTF | TGTGCCAGCAGCTTAACTTGGGACAGGGGGCGCCTAGTCTATGGCTACACCTTC
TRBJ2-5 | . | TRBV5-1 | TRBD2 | CASSLLAGGPRETQYF | TGCGCCAGCAGCTTGTTGGCGGGAGGGCCGCGGGAGACCCAGTACTTC
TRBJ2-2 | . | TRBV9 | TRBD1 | CASSTDRGSAGELFF | TGTGCCAGCAGCACCGACAGGGGCTCGGCCGGGGAGCTGTTTTTT
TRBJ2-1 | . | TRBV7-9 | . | CASSPYFDEQFF | TGTGCCAGCAGCCCCTATTTCGATGAGCAGTTCTTC
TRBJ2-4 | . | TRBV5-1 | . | CASSLTGTNLAKNIQYF | TGCGCCAGCAGCTTAACCGGGACAAATTTAGCCAAAAACATTCAGTACTTC
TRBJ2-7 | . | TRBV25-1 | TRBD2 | CASSALAGIAYEQYF | TGTGCCAGCAGTGCCCTAGCGGGAATAGCCTACGAGCAGTACTTC
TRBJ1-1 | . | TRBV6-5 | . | CASSEAGRAFF | TGTGCCAGCAGTGAAGCGGGGAGAGCTTTCTTT
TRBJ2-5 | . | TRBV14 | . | CASSQDLGGTQYF | TGTGCCAGCAGCCAAGATCTTGGGGGGACCCAGTACTTC
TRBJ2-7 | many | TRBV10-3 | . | CASRGGDQHSYEQYF | TGTGCCTCTAGAGGAGGCGACCAGCACTCCTACGAGCAGTACTTC
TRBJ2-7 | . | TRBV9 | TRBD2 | CASSVVAGGSYEQYF | TGTGCCAGCAGCGTAGTAGCGGGAGGCTCCTACGAGCAGTACTTC
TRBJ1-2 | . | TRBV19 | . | CASSMGGAQFYGYTF | TGTGCCAGTAGTATGGGAGGCGCACAGTTCTATGGCTACACCTTC
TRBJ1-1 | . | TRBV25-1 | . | CASSESTGASTEAFF | TGTGCCAGCAGTGAAAGTACTGGGGCGAGCACTGAAGCTTTCTTT
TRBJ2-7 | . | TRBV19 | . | CASSIEGRSRDEQYF | TGTGCCAGTAGTATAGAGGGGCGGAGTCGGGACGAGCAGTACTTC